A single sample gave rise to the 11 T cell receptor beta chains below, sequenced in a study of beta chain features in type 1 diabetes. Study results and caveats: For Type 1 diabetes patients, all four CD4+ subsets carried TCRB CDR3s that were moderately but significantly shorter.

The authors reverse transcribed all of the isolated RNA, so sequencing captured expressed TCRB transcripts. The table came from immunoSEQ multiplex PCR; TCRdb's copy has only in-frame clones and leaves some out. The data hold some 15,000 clones, with more than 65% observed a single time. What these receptors recognize is not known. Material: Tregs from blood. All receptors come from a man aged 30-40 years with type 1 diabetes.

The chain has TRBV6-6 and TRBJ2-7; TRBD1 matches at 7 bases. J was trimmed by 1 base and V by 6 bases; bases with no gene match: 12. The CDR3 is 16 residues long. The germline gives CDR1 MNHNY, CDR2 SVGAGI (reference sequence). As DNA, the CDR3 is TGTGCCAGCAGGGAGGCCTCGGGACAGCTTTCCTACGAGCAGTACTTC. It is translated as CASREASGQLSYEQYF.

This chain connects TRBV14 to TRBJ2-2; 7 bases line up with TRBD1. This CDR3 has 19 residues. The J segment lost 2 bases and the V segment lost 4 bases, leaving 16 bases of the junction unmatched. Germline V gene data show CDR1 as SGHDN and CDR2 as FVKESK. The CDR3 nucleotides are TGTGCCAGCAGCCCAGCCGGACAGGAGGCAAAGAGAAACACCGGGGAGCTGTTTTTT. Its protein is CASSPAGQEAKRNTGELFF. The entire variable domain, with the rest obtained from reference TRBV14 and TRBJ2-2, is as follows: EAGVTQFPSHSVIEKGQTVTLRCDPISGHDNLYWYRRVMGKEIKFLLHFVKESKQDESGMPNNRFLAERTGGTYSTLKVQPAELEDSGVYFCASSPAGQEAKRNTGELFFGEGSRLTVL.

This chain links TRBV14 with TRBJ2-3; the match to TRBD1 covers 8 bases. The junction had 7 bases not matched to a gene; V was cut back by 5 bases and J by 3 bases. The CDR3 consists of 15 residues. CDR1 SGHDN and CDR2 FVKESK come from the germline V gene. CDR3 protein: CASSSTGVRTDTQYF. The CDR3 DNA reads TGTGCCAGCAGCTCGACAGGGGTGAGAACAGATACGCAGTATTTT. Supplemented by reference TRBV14 and TRBJ2-3, the full variable domain reads EAGVTQFPSHSVIEKGQTVTLRCDPISGHDNLYWYRRVMGKEIKFLLHFVKESKQDESGMPNNRFLAERTGGTYSTLKVQPAELEDSGVYFCASSSTGVRTDTQYFGPGTRLTVL.

The chain joins TRBV5-6 to TRBJ2-7, with D perhaps matching TRBD1 (6 bases). The V end lost 6 bases, the J end lost 5 bases, and 24 bases lay between the germline ends. The CDR3 sequence is 16 residues long. CDR1 SGHDT and CDR2 YYEEEE come from the germline V gene. CDR3: CASTIIRQEAFHEQYF. The CDR3 DNA follows: TGTGCCAGCACCATAATAAGACAGGAAGCATTCCACGAGCAGTACTTC.

The chain recombines TRBV6-1 with TRBJ1-1; perhaps TRBD1 as D (5 bases). CDR3 length: 14 amino acids. V was pared by 2 bases and J by 5 bases, with 12 bases between. Germline V gives CDR1 MNHNS, CDR2 SASEGT. In nucleotides, the CDR3 is TGTGCCAGCAGTGAATGGGCAGGGAGGACTGAAGCTTTCTTT. It is translated as CASSEWAGRTEAFF.

Remarks on this clone: A read error may account for a junction end that differs from germline. Other DNA sequences in this specimen translate into the identical CDR3. The chain carries TRBV6-1 and TRBJ2-1, with D uncertain. The germline V gene has CDR1 MNHNS and CDR2 SASEGT. CDR3 length: 15 amino acids. CDR3 in DNA: TGTGCCAGCAGTGAACTGCCTAGGTCCTACAACGAGCAGTTCTTC. The encoded protein is CASSELPRSYNEQFF.

Points on this clone: In the same sample, other DNA sequences code for this CDR3. This chain uses TRBV5-1 with TRBJ2-2, with D unresolved. The germline CDR1 and CDR2 sequences are SGHRS and YFSETQ. Trimming stripped 0 bases from V and 5 bases from J, with 11 bases between. This CDR3 has 15 amino acids. CDR3 bases: TGCGCCAGCAGCTTGGCCGGTACGGGTACCGGGGAGCTGTTTTTT. It yields the protein CASSLAGTGTGELFF.

The rearrangement joins TRBV5-1 to TRBJ2-1; 9 bases map to TRBD2. Trimming took 0 bases from V and 6 from J; bases not matched to a gene: 7. Germline CDR1 and CDR2: SGHRS and YFSETQ. The CDR3 sequence is 16 residues long. The CDR3 region is CASSLDGGRASNEQFF. Here the CDR3 DNA reads TGCGCCAGCAGCTTGGACGGCGGGAGGGCCTCCAATGAGCAGTTCTTC.

The chain uses TRBV7-2 and TRBJ2-1; a possible D gene is TRBD2 (5 bases). V lost 5 bases, J lost 5 bases, and 13 bases lay in between. Per the germline V gene, CDR1 is SGHTA and CDR2 is FQGNSA. CDR3 length: 14 amino acids. The CDR3 is CASSRLLGNNEQFF. The CDR3 nucleotides read TGTGCCAGCAGCCGCCTACTAGGAAACAATGAGCAGTTCTTC.

The gene calls are TRBV6-5 and TRBJ2-7, with 9 bases lining up with TRBD2. With V trimmed by 2 bases and J by 2 bases, 4 bases remained unmatched. CDR1 and CDR2 from the germline V gene are MNHEY and SVGAGI. The CDR3 is 15 residues long. The CDR3 sequence is CASSYAAGGPYEQYF. Here the CDR3 DNA reads TGTGCCAGCAGTTACGCTGCGGGAGGGCCCTACGAGCAGTACTTC.

This chain joins TRBV4-1 and TRBJ2-1, with D perhaps TRBD1 (5 bases). The CDR3 totals 14 residues. V was clipped by 1 base and J by 16 bases, with 20 bases between them. Germline V gene data show CDR1 as MGHRA and CDR2 as YSYEKL. As DNA, the CDR3 is TGCGCCAGCAGCCAAGGTCAGGGTGGGGTGAGCATCTTCTTC. It is translated as CASSQGQGGVSIFF.